This is a list of T cell receptor beta chains from one sample in a study of cytomegalovirus exposure and HLA in healthy donors. Profiling relied on immunoSEQ multiplex PCR, and the TCRdb table lists in-frame clones only, not all of them. The data contain 100,000 to 150,000 clones, 72% of them singletons. The sample consisted of PBMCs. These receptors were collected from a man aged 25-45 years in good health and CMV-seronegative. CDR3s include the opening cysteine and the closing phenylalanine or tryptophan. A D gene is named only where the DNA matches it firmly. Clone size appears in some rows only: once, few, many, or a class for an expanded clone.

d_call: TRBD1; j_call: TRBJ1-2; v_call: TRBV5-6; clone_size: -; cdr3_aa: CASSLTSTGQGGFGYTF; cdr3_nt: TGTGCCAGCAGCTTGACATCTACGGGACAGGGGGGTTTCGGCTACACCTTC
d_call: -; j_call: TRBJ2-1; v_call: TRBV29-1; clone_size: -; cdr3_aa: CSVLRGNNEQFF; cdr3_nt: TGCAGCGTTCTCCGGGGGAACAATGAGCAGTTCTTC
d_call: TRBD2; j_call: TRBJ2-3; v_call: TRBV5-1; clone_size: -; cdr3_aa: CASSYGLAGVGDTQYF; cdr3_nt: TGCGCCAGCAGCTATGGACTAGCGGGGGTTGGGGATACGCAGTATTTT
d_call: -; j_call: TRBJ2-3; v_call: TRBV7-9; clone_size: once; cdr3_aa: CSSSPGADTQYF; cdr3_nt: TGTTCCAGCAGCCCAGGGGCTGATACGCAGTATTTT
d_call: TRBD2; j_call: TRBJ2-5; v_call: TRBV7-8; clone_size: -; cdr3_aa: CASTPVWLRGEQETQYF; cdr3_nt: TGTGCCAGCACCCCTGTCTGGTTGCGGGGGGAACAAGAGACCCAGTACTTC
d_call: TRBD1; j_call: TRBJ2-7; v_call: TRBV27; clone_size: -; cdr3_aa: CASSSRDRLEQYF; cdr3_nt: TGTGCCAGCAGTTCCCGGGACAGACTCGAGCAGTACTTC
d_call: TRBD1; j_call: TRBJ2-7; v_call: TRBV27; clone_size: -; cdr3_aa: CASSTRTGAYEQYF; cdr3_nt: TGTGCCAGCAGTACCAGGACAGGGGCCTACGAGCAGTACTTC
d_call: -; j_call: TRBJ1-1; v_call: TRBV9; clone_size: -; cdr3_aa: CASSVDAGMNTEAFF; cdr3_nt: TGTGCTAGCAGCGTAGATGCAGGTATGAACACTGAAGCTTTCTTT
d_call: TRBD2; j_call: TRBJ2-7; v_call: TRBV5-1; clone_size: -; cdr3_aa: CASSLISGRETLEQYF; cdr3_nt: TGCGCCAGCAGCTTGATTTCAGGGAGGGAAACGCTCGAGCAGTACTTC
d_call: TRBD1; j_call: TRBJ1-2; v_call: TRBV9; clone_size: once; cdr3_aa: CASSLWTGNYGYTF; cdr3_nt: TGTGCCAGCAGCCTTTGGACAGGGAACTATGGCTACACCTTC
d_call: -; j_call: TRBJ1-2; v_call: TRBV6-5; clone_size: few; cdr3_aa: CASSRGTPRSVGYTF; cdr3_nt: TGTGCCAGCAGTAGGGGAACCCCTCGGTCCGTTGGCTACACCTTC
d_call: -; j_call: TRBJ1-1; v_call: TRBV28; clone_size: -; cdr3_aa: CASSFGPLPSAFF; cdr3_nt: TGTGCCAGCAGTTTCGGTCCTCTCCCGTCGGCTTTCTTT
d_call: -; j_call: TRBJ2-3; v_call: TRBV6-5; clone_size: few; cdr3_aa: CASSYLQAGTDTQYF; cdr3_nt: TGTGCCAGCAGTTACCTACAAGCGGGCACAGATACGCAGTATTTT
d_call: TRBD2; j_call: TRBJ2-1; v_call: TRBV19; clone_size: -; cdr3_aa: CASSIAGGEYNEQFF; cdr3_nt: TGTGCCAGTAGTATAGCCGGGGGGGAATACAATGAGCAGTTCTTC
d_call: TRBD2; j_call: TRBJ2-1; v_call: TRBV2; clone_size: few; cdr3_aa: CASSFLAGGPSEQFF; cdr3_nt: TGTGCCAGCAGTTTTCTAGCGGGGGGGCCGAGTGAGCAGTTCTTC
d_call: TRBD1; j_call: TRBJ1-5; v_call: TRBV5-8; clone_size: -; cdr3_aa: CASSLAGQGGNQPQHF; cdr3_nt: TGTGCCAGCAGCTTGGCCGGGCAGGGGGGCAATCAGCCCCAGCATTTT
d_call: -; j_call: TRBJ1-2; v_call: TRBV11-2; clone_size: -; cdr3_aa: CASSLTTRVENYGYTF; cdr3_nt: TGTGCCAGCAGCTTAACAACGAGGGTTGAGAACTATGGCTACACCTTC
d_call: TRBD1; j_call: TRBJ2-7; v_call: TRBV7-9; clone_size: -; cdr3_aa: CASSSNTGGYEQYF; cdr3_nt: TGTGCCAGCAGCTCCAATACAGGGGGTTACGAGCAGTACTTC
d_call: -; j_call: TRBJ2-3; v_call: TRBV11-2; clone_size: -; cdr3_aa: CASSLQGTDTQYF; cdr3_nt: TGTGCCAGCAGCTTACAGGGCACAGATACGCAGTATTTT
d_call: TRBD2; j_call: TRBJ2-3; v_call: TRBV14; clone_size: few; cdr3_aa: CASSPLVGGGTDTQYF; cdr3_nt: TGTGCCAGCAGCCCTCTGGTGGGCGGGGGTACAGATACGCAGTATTTT
d_call: TRBD2; j_call: TRBJ2-1; v_call: TRBV4-3; clone_size: -; cdr3_aa: CASSQSPLSGGADEQFF; cdr3_nt: TGCGCCAGCAGCCAGAGCCCGCTCAGCGGGGGGGCGGATGAGCAGTTCTTC
d_call: TRBD1; j_call: TRBJ2-5; v_call: TRBV11-2; clone_size: -; cdr3_aa: CASRLTGGSQETQYF; cdr3_nt: TGTGCCAGCAGATTGACAGGGGGAAGCCAAGAGACCCAGTACTTC
d_call: -; j_call: TRBJ2-3; v_call: TRBV19; clone_size: few; cdr3_aa: CASSIATGADTQYF; cdr3_nt: TGTGCCAGTAGTATCGCCACGGGGGCAGATACGCAGTATTTT
d_call: -; j_call: TRBJ2-5; v_call: TRBV19; clone_size: -; cdr3_aa: CASSMGGRTQYF; cdr3_nt: TGTGCCAGTAGTATGGGAGGCAGGACCCAGTACTTC
d_call: TRBD2; j_call: TRBJ2-7; v_call: TRBV7-2; clone_size: -; cdr3_aa: CASSLAQLAGGSYEQYF; cdr3_nt: TGTGCCAGCAGCTTAGCGCAGCTAGCGGGGGGATCCTACGAGCAGTACTTC
d_call: -; j_call: TRBJ2-2; v_call: TRBV5-6; clone_size: -; cdr3_aa: CASSLPSVGTGELFF; cdr3_nt: TGTGCCAGCAGCTTGCCTAGCGTCGGCACCGGGGAGCTGTTTTTT
d_call: TRBD2; j_call: TRBJ2-5; v_call: TRBV9; clone_size: -; cdr3_aa: CASSVYSGGAGETQYF; cdr3_nt: TGTGCCAGCAGCGTGTATAGCGGGGGGGCTGGCGAGACCCAGTACTTC
d_call: TRBD2; j_call: TRBJ2-1; v_call: TRBV11-2; clone_size: -; cdr3_aa: CASSFSGGAYNEQFF; cdr3_nt: TGTGCCAGCAGCTTTAGCGGGGGGGCCTACAATGAGCAGTTCTTC
d_call: TRBD1; j_call: TRBJ1-2; v_call: TRBV5-4; clone_size: -; cdr3_aa: CASSLGDRPFYGYTF; cdr3_nt: TGTGCCAGCAGCTTGGGGGACAGGCCTTTCTATGGCTACACCTTC
d_call: -; j_call: TRBJ2-7; v_call: TRBV19; clone_size: -; cdr3_aa: CASSIGGRGVYEQYF; cdr3_nt: TGTGCCAGTAGTATTGGGGGCAGGGGCGTCTACGAGCAGTACTTC
d_call: TRBD1; j_call: TRBJ1-2; v_call: TRBV28; clone_size: -; cdr3_aa: CASSFRDRVYGYTF; cdr3_nt: TGTGCCAGCAGTTTCCGTGACAGGGTTTATGGCTACACCTTC
d_call: TRBD1; j_call: TRBJ1-2; v_call: TRBV6-1; clone_size: few; cdr3_aa: CASRRTGGNYGYTF; cdr3_nt: TGTGCCAGCAGACGGACAGGGGGGAACTATGGCTACACCTTC
d_call: -; j_call: TRBJ1-2; v_call: TRBV28; clone_size: -; cdr3_aa: CASSVSMTTRGYTF; cdr3_nt: TGTGCCAGCAGCGTATCCATGACTACCCGGGGCTACACCTTC
d_call: -; j_call: TRBJ1-1; v_call: TRBV4-3; clone_size: -; cdr3_aa: CASSQDQTYEAFF; cdr3_nt: TGCGCCAGCAGCCAAGATCAAACATATGAAGCTTTCTTT
d_call: -; j_call: TRBJ1-1; v_call: TRBV28; clone_size: -; cdr3_aa: CASNYRYIILF; cdr3_nt: TGTGCCAGCAACTACAGGTACATTATTCTATTT
d_call: -; j_call: TRBJ1-2; v_call: TRBV21-1; clone_size: -; cdr3_aa: CASSKGSRSGTGLRVYGYTF; cdr3_nt: TGTGCCAGCAGCAAAGGTTCCCGTTCCGGGACAGGGCTACGGGTCTATGGCTACACCTTC
d_call: -; j_call: TRBJ2-2; v_call: TRBV7-6; clone_size: -; cdr3_aa: CASSLATGFTGELFF; cdr3_nt: TGTGCCAGCAGCTTAGCGACAGGTTTTACCGGGGAGCTGTTTTTT
d_call: -; j_call: TRBJ1-6; v_call: TRBV28; clone_size: -; cdr3_aa: CASSLFRVRDSPLHF; cdr3_nt: TGTGCCAGCAGTTTATTTCGGGTCCGAGATTCACCCCTCCACTTT
d_call: TRBD2; j_call: TRBJ2-7; v_call: TRBV6-1; clone_size: -; cdr3_aa: CASSEAQTSGGYEQYF; cdr3_nt: TGTGCCAGCAGTGAGGCCCAGACTAGCGGGGGCTACGAGCAGTACTTC
d_call: -; j_call: TRBJ1-2; v_call: TRBV5-4; clone_size: -; cdr3_aa: CASSVDPRYGYTF; cdr3_nt: TGTGCCAGCAGCGTGGACCCTCGGTATGGCTACACCTTC
d_call: TRBD1; j_call: TRBJ1-2; v_call: TRBV9; clone_size: -; cdr3_aa: CASSVPRTGGKDYGYTF; cdr3_nt: TGTGCCAGCAGCGTACCCCGTACAGGGGGCAAGGACTATGGCTACACCTTC
d_call: -; j_call: TRBJ2-1; v_call: TRBV4-1; clone_size: -; cdr3_aa: CASSQVTANNEQFF; cdr3_nt: TGCGCCAGCAGCCAAGTTACAGCTAACAATGAGCAGTTCTTC
d_call: TRBD2; j_call: TRBJ2-3; v_call: TRBV5-1; clone_size: -; cdr3_aa: CASSSVYGTSGAFTDTQYF; cdr3_nt: TGCGCCAGCAGCTCCGTATACGGGACTAGCGGGGCGTTCACAGATACGCAGTATTTT
d_call: TRBD1; j_call: TRBJ1-2; v_call: TRBV5-1; clone_size: few; cdr3_aa: CASSQGTEHYGYTF; cdr3_nt: TGCGCCAGCAGCCAGGGGACAGAACACTATGGCTACACCTTC
d_call: TRBD1; j_call: TRBJ2-5; v_call: TRBV6-5; clone_size: -; cdr3_aa: CASSYGGTAQETQYF; cdr3_nt: TGTGCCAGCAGTTACGGTGGGACAGCGCAAGAGACCCAGTACTTC
d_call: TRBD1; j_call: TRBJ2-2; v_call: TRBV28; clone_size: -; cdr3_aa: CASSPNRGFTGELFF; cdr3_nt: TGTGCCAGCAGTCCTAACAGGGGATTTACCGGGGAGCTGTTTTTT
d_call: -; j_call: TRBJ1-1; v_call: TRBV4-3; clone_size: few; cdr3_aa: CASATRYRGEAFF; cdr3_nt: TGCGCCAGCGCCACCCGGTATCGGGGTGAAGCTTTCTTT